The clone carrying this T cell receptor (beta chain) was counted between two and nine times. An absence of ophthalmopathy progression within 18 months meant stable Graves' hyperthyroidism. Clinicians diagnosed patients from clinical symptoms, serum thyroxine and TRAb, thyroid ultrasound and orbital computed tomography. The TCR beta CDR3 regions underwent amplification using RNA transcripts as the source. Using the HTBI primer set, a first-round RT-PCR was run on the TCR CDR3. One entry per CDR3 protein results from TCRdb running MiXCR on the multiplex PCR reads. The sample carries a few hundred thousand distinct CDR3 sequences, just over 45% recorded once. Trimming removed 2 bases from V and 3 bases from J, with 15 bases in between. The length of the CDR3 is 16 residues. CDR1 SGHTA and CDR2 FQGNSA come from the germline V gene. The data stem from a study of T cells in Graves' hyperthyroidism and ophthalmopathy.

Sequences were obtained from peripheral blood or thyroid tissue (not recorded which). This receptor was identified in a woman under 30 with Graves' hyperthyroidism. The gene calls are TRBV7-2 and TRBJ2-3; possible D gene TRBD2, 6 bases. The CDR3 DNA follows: TGTGCCAGCAGCTTACAGGAGGGCGTCGGTACAGATACGCAGTATTTT. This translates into CASSLQEGVGTDTQYF.